What follows describes a single T cell receptor beta chain. In the authors' methods: Amplification from reference gene primers served as the basis for estimated nucleated cell counts. Assay: immunoSEQ multiplex PCR; the TCRdb copy retains only in-frame clones and omits some. V and J calls plus clone size are reproduced from that table; the DNA served to infer D and trimming. The data show roughly 240,000 clones, about 82% seen once. Germline CDR1 MNHEY, CDR2 SMNVEV (reference sequence). The V gene lost 1 base and the J gene lost 3 bases, with 19 bases spanning the gap. The CDR3 loop spans 18 amino acids. This sample is part of a study of blood T cell repertoires in COVID-19. At the level of the study: COVID-19 samples collected from the United States, Italy and Spain covered acute and convalescent phases.

The TCR comes from an elderly woman with COVID-19, enrolled during active disease. This sequence joins TRBV27 and TRBJ1-5, with D tentatively TRBD1 (6 bases). What was sequenced was peripheral blood. The CDR3, as DNA: TGTGCCAGCAGTTTATACCCGACTACAGGGTCCAACAATCAGCCCCAGCATTTT. Protein product: CASSLYPTTGSNNQPQHF.